Reported below is one T cell receptor beta chain. Its antigen remains unknown. This entry is derived from a study of CD8+ T cells in alopecia areata. The overall study: The drug, tofacitinib, lasted 6 to 18 months, followed by 6 months off drug.

Reverse transcribed after extraction, RNA yielded cDNA as the sequencing template. Method: immunoSEQ multiplex PCR; TCRdb's copy keeps in-frame clones and lacks some. The data contain roughly 200,000 clones, 45% to 75% of them seen just once; the ten biggest clones take up 3.3%. Findings and caveats of the study: Compared with mice, patients displayed less clear TCR sharing, possibly for HLA-related reasons. Sequencing of scalp tissue also captures the resident alphabeta T cells of normal skin.

The treatment here: oral pan-JAK inhibitor, 5-10 mg twice daily. This CDR3 is 15 amino acids long. Germline V gives CDR1 ENHRY, CDR2 SYGVKD. The V end was cut by 2 bases, the J end by 5 bases, with 16 bases between. The chain recombines TRBV10-3 with TRBJ2-7; possibly TRBD1 for D (6 bases). Here the sequenced sample was CD4+ T cells sorted from blood, taken at week 4, from a patient treated with tofacitinib. The TCR comes from a human donor with alopecia areata. The CDR3 region has the DNA TGTGCCATCAGTGAGAGTAGAGGGGGACGTAACGAGCAGTACTTC. Encoded protein: CAISESRGGRNEQYF.